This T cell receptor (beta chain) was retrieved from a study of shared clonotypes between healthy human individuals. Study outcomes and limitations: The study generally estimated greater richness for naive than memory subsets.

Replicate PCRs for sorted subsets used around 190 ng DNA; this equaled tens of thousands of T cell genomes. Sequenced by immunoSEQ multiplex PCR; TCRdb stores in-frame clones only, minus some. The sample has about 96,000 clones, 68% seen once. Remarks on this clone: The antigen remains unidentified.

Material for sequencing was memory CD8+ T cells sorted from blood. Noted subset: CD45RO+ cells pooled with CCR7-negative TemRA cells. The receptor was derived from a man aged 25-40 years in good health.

The DNA for the CDR3 is TGTGCCAGCAGCCAGGAAGCTGACGAGCAGTACTTC. Protein product: CASSQEADEQYF. The V gene is TRBV5-6, the J gene TRBJ2-7, with D hard to call. V was cut by 4 bases and J by 5 bases, with 10 bases left in between. Germline V gene sequence: CDR1 SGHDT, CDR2 YYEEEE. The CDR3 has 12 amino acids.